This T cell receptor (beta chain) was documented in a study of response to subunit inactivated influenza vaccine. Each CDR3 protein is one row after TCRdb ran MiXCR on the RT-PCR reads. The table has about 500,000 distinct CDR3 sequences, 16% seen once. This clonotype was recorded a few times. Its specificity is not known. Study-level findings and limits: Only a handful of new T cells, the authors suggested, are recruited with each seasonal influenza vaccination.

The source is a man aged 50 to 69 who received an inactivated influenza vaccine. The sequencing here drew on CD4+ T cells sorted from PBMCs, taken around 25 months after vaccination.

As DNA, the CDR3 is TGTGCCACCAGTGATTCACGGGCTATGAACACTGAAGCTTTCTTT. It encodes CATSDSRAMNTEAFF. The chain carries TRBV24-1 and TRBJ1-1; D not certain. Trimming took 2 bases from V and 0 from J, leaving 9 bases between them. The CDR3 consists of 15 residues. Germline V lookup: CDR1 KGHDR, CDR2 SFDVKD.